This T cell receptor beta chain comes out of a study of T cells in localized non-small cell lung cancer. Assay used: immunoSEQ multiplex PCR; TCRdb lists only in-frame clones, some missing. The data contain tens of thousands of clones, roughly nine tenths of them singletons. Findings of the study overall: Elevated circulating T cell density in blood was associated with longer overall survival. Appearing in adjacent lung were a median around 60 of the top 100 tumor clones. The study sequenced only one region of the tumor. As a result, intratumor heterogeneity could not be excluded and remains possible.

The CDR3 spans 14 residues. The germline V gene encodes CDR1 SGHRS and CDR2 YFSETQ. V dropped 3 bases and J dropped 4; count of bases not matched to a gene: 4. This clone was seen once. The antigen remains unidentified. The source is a man aged 35-75 years with stage I lung adenocarcinoma. This sequence joins TRBV5-1 and TRBJ2-1, with 7 nucleotides matching TRBD1. The source material was peripheral blood, sampled before any cancer treatment. Here the CDR3 reads CASSSAGGYNEQFF. CDR3 sequence (DNA): TGCGCCAGCAGCTCGGCAGGGGGATACAATGAGCAGTTCTTC.